The 31 T cell receptor beta chains listed next were all sequenced from one sample in a study of read filtering for tumor transcriptome and immune sequencing. Molecular barcoded adaptors covering alpha/delta and beta/gamma chains were used on around 370 ng RNA. TCRdb fed the reads into MiXCR, producing one record per CDR3 protein. The repertoire has 20,000 to 30,000 distinct CDR3 sequences, 20% to 25% of them found once; the top ten carry around 46%. Material for sequencing was a population of CD138-negative cells sorted from bone marrow. These receptors all come from a donor at least 40 years old with multiple myeloma.

In the case of this clonotype: The germline gene is not matched at one end of the junction; a read error may be the cause. The rearrangement joins TRBV2 to TRBJ2-3; 8 positions agree with TRBD1. This CDR3 has 14 amino acids. In germline, CDR1 is SNHLY, CDR2 FYNNEI. The CDR3 loop reads CASRDHQGAETQYF. CDR3 DNA sequence: TGTGCCAGCAGAGATCATCAGGGGGCAGAGACGCAGTATTTT.

A remark on this clonotype: This may come from a read error, since a much larger clone is one base off. The chain uses TRBV18 and TRBJ2-5, with a tentative D call TRBD1 (6 bases). The V end lost 6 bases, the J end lost 5 bases, and 13 bases lay between the germline ends. This CDR3 comprises 13 residues. CDR1 is KGHSH and CDR2 is LQKENI in the germline V gene. CDR3 sequence reads: CASSRGQYETQYF. The CDR3 DNA follows: TGTGCCAGCTCCCGCGGACAGTACGAGACCCAGTACTTC.

Details on this clonotype: Since a much larger clone is just one base distant, this may be a read error. The V call is TRBV6-1, the J call TRBJ1-5, with 7 bases matching TRBD1. This CDR3 comprises 18 residues. V shed 2 bases and J 7 bases; nucleotides not matched to a gene: 17. Germline V lookup: CDR1 MNHNS, CDR2 SASEGT. This CDR3 reads CASSELGPGTEVKQPQHF. DNA for the CDR3: TGTGCCAGCAGTGAACTAGGACCAGGGACAGAAGTGAAGCAGCCCCAGCATTTT.

In this sample, this clonotype turned up many times. The rearrangement joins TRBV7-3 to TRBJ2-5, with D perhaps matching TRBD2 (5 bases). The CDR3 runs 13 residues. Trimming left V 4 bases short and J 5 bases short, with 11 bases between. CDR1 and CDR2 from the germline V gene are SGHTA and FQGTGA. The CDR3 sequence: CASSSGPGETQYF. CDR3 nucleotides: TGTGCCAGCAGCTCCGGTCCGGGGGAGACCCAGTACTTC.

As to this clonotype: A much bigger clone sits one base away, suggesting this may be a read error. For the CDR3, the DNA is TGTGCCAGCAGTCAGGGGAACAGGGCAATTAATGAAAAACTGTCTTTT. This gives the protein CASSQGNRAINEKLSF. V usage is TRBV2 and J usage is TRBJ1-4, with TRBD1 as a possible D gene (6 bases). This CDR3 region has 16 residues. Germline values: CDR1 SNHLY, CDR2 FYNNEI.

The table lists this clonotype with many counts. The V gene is TRBV7-8, the J gene TRBJ1-1; TRBD1 agrees at 7 bases. This CDR3 contains 15 residues. Losses at the gene ends were 5 bases for V and 4 bases for J; bases not matched to a gene: 10. The germline V gene encodes CDR1 SGHVS and CDR2 FQNEAQ. The CDR3 bases are TGTGCCAGCAGCACCCAGACAGGGCCCCTCACTGAAGCTTTCTTT. Protein product: CASSTQTGPLTEAFF.

Comments on this clonotype: This may be a read error, as it is one base from a much larger clone. The chain couples TRBV5-1 to TRBJ1-4, with D hard to call. Trimming removed 7 bases from V and 7 bases from J, with 5 bases in between. The CDR3 length is 10 residues. In germline, CDR1 is SGHRS, CDR2 YFSETQ. In DNA form, the CDR3 reads TGCGCCAGCCCTGCTGAAAAACTGTTTTTT. Its translation: CASPAEKLFF.

In DNA, the CDR3 is TGTGCCAGCAGCGTGACTAGCGGGGCACAAGAGACCCAGTACTTC. The encoded protein is CASSVTSGAQETQYF. V is TRBV5-4 and J is TRBJ2-5; 11 bases are shared with TRBD2. J lost 2 bases, V lost 4 bases, and 4 bases had no gene match. The germline CDR1 and CDR2 sequences are SGHNT and YYREEE (reference sequence). The CDR3 is made up of 15 amino acids.

This clonotype was found many times. The rearrangement uses TRBV20-1 and TRBJ1-1; D is unclear. This CDR3 has 13 amino acids. The V gene lost 5 bases and the J gene lost 0 bases, with 10 bases spanning the gap. Germline values: CDR1 DFQATT, CDR2 SNEGSKA (reference sequence). CDR3: CSALPLMNTEAFF. As DNA, the CDR3 is TGCAGTGCTCTACCTCTTATGAACACTGAAGCTTTCTTT.

This clonotype came up a few times. The rearrangement uses TRBV2 and TRBJ2-3, with D possibly being TRBD2 (6 bases). With 7 bases removed from V and 0 bases from J, the gap between germline ends came to 17 bases. The CDR3 sequence is 16 residues long. From germline, CDR1 is SNHLY and CDR2 FYNNEI. CDR3 in amino acids: CASTRKPGSSTDTQYF. The CDR3 DNA is TGTGCCAGCACCCGAAAGCCCGGGAGCAGCACAGATACGCAGTATTTT.

Concerning this clonotype: This may be a read error: a much more frequent sequence differs by one nucleotide. CDR3 amino acids: CAISVRDREAEALF. CDR3 DNA sequence: TGTGCCATCAGTGTGAGGGACAGGGAGGCTGAAGCTCTCTTT. The genes are TRBV10-3 and TRBJ1-1, with TRBD1 matching over 9 bases. This CDR3 comprises 14 residues. CDR1 is ENHRY, CDR2 SYGVKD, per germline.

The genes are TRBV27 and TRBJ1-2; TRBD1 agrees at 7 bases. The CDR3 consists of 15 residues. CDR1 MNHEY and CDR2 SMNVEV come from the germline V gene (reference sequence). V lost 0 bases to trimming and J lost 2 bases; unmatched junction nucleotides: 3. The CDR3 loop is CASSLSTQGNYGYTF. CDR3 in DNA: TGTGCCAGCAGTTTATCGACACAGGGGAACTATGGCTACACCTTC.

This clonotype has a handful of counts. This sequence joins TRBV3-1 and TRBJ2-1, with 7 bases lining up with TRBD1. This CDR3 is 16 amino acids long. With V trimmed by 2 bases and J by 4 bases, 8 bases remained unmatched. The germline V gene encodes CDR1 LGHDT and CDR2 YNNKEL (reference sequence). The CDR3, as DNA: TGTGCCAGCAGCCAACTCCGGGACAGAAATTACAATGAGCAGTTCTTC. Its translation: CASSQLRDRNYNEQFF.

Comment on this clonotype: At one end the junction does not follow the germline gene, possibly because of a read error. The CDR3 loop reads CAISQDFTESYEQYF. CDR3 coding DNA: TGTGCCATCAGCCAGGATTTTACGGAGTCCTACGAGCAGTACTTC. J is TRBJ2-7 and V is TRBV3-1; D unresolved. Looked up from germline, CDR1 is LGHDT and CDR2 is YNNKEL (reference sequence). The CDR3 contains 15 residues.

At least ten counts were recorded for this clonotype. This chain links TRBV20-1 with TRBJ1-5; 9 bases align to TRBD1. Germline-derived CDR1 and CDR2 are DFQATT and SNEGSKA (reference sequence). The CDR3 extends over 16 amino acids. Germline trimming cut 3 bases from V and 6 bases from J; bases unmatched to any gene: 12. The CDR3 region is CSASLFGTGRSQPQHF. In nucleotides, the CDR3 is TGCAGTGCTAGCCTCTTCGGGACAGGGAGAAGTCAGCCCCAGCATTTT.

This clonotype has only a few counts. The CDR3 spells CSGAGTSSNEQFF. In DNA, the CDR3 is TGCAGTGGTGCCGGGACTAGCTCCAATGAGCAGTTCTTC. The V gene is TRBV20-1, the J gene TRBJ2-1, with 9 bases identical to TRBD2. V was clipped by 7 bases and J by 6 bases; unmatched bases: 7. CDR1 is DFQATT and CDR2 is SNEGSKA in the germline V gene (reference sequence). The CDR3 is 13 amino acids.

This clonotype has at least ten counts. The chain is built from TRBV15 and TRBJ1-1; D remains unclear. This CDR3 contains 15 residues. Per the germline V gene, CDR1 is LNHNV and CDR2 is YYDKDF (reference sequence). Trimming pared 0 bases from V and 2 bases from J, leaving 10 bases between. The CDR3 loop reads CATSRDYTRNTEAFF. In DNA, the CDR3 is TGTGCCACCAGCAGAGATTATACGAGAAACACTGAAGCTTTCTTT. Together with reference TRBV15 and TRBJ1-1, the CDR3 gives the full variable domain: DAMVIQNPRYQVTQFGKPVTLSCSQTLNHNVMYWYQQKSSQAPKLLFHYYDKDFNNEADTPDNFQSRRPNTSFCFLDIRSPGLGDTAMYLCATSRDYTRNTEAFFGQGTRLTVV.

The rearrangement links TRBV5-5 to TRBJ1-2; no clear D gene. V lost 0 bases to trimming and J lost 6 bases, with 12 bases between them. There are 14 residues in the CDR3. CDR1 SGHKS and CDR2 YYEKEE come from the germline V gene (reference sequence). Written as DNA, the CDR3 is TGTGCCAGCAGCTTGGTAGCAGGCTTTAATGGCTACACCTTC. This encodes CASSLVAGFNGYTF.

This clonotype was seen at least ten times. V and J are TRBV7-8 and TRBJ2-3; perhaps TRBD1 as D (5 bases). V was cut by 1 base and J by 5 bases, with 10 bases left in between. In germline, CDR1 is SGHVS, CDR2 FQNEAQ. The CDR3 extends over 14 amino acids. In DNA form, the CDR3 reads TGTGCCAGCAGCTTAGAGGGGTTTAGAGATACGCAGTATTTT. Its translation: CASSLEGFRDTQYF.

As to this clonotype: Since a much larger clone is just one base distant, this may be a read error. V gene TRBV13 combines with J gene TRBJ1-1, with 7 positions matching TRBD1. CDR1 is PRHDT, CDR2 FYEKMQ, per germline (reference sequence). The CDR3 has 14 residues. The CDR3 region has the DNA TGTGACAGCAGACGAAAGGGGGCGGGCACTGAAGCTTTCTTT. This gives the protein CDSRRKGAGTEAFF.

This clonotype is medium-sized (0.01 to 0.1%) in the sample. The rearrangement uses TRBV2 and TRBJ2-1, with 8 bases aligning to TRBD1. The ends lost 4 bases at V and 7 bases at J; junction bases unmatched: 3. The CDR3 runs to 13 residues. The germline V gene encodes CDR1 SNHLY and CDR2 FYNNEI. CDR3 loop: CASSGRGRNEQFF. CDR3 DNA sequence: TGTGCCAGCAGTGGCAGGGGGCGGAATGAGCAGTTCTTC.

Remarks on this clonotype: Since a much larger clone is just one base distant, this may be a read error. The V gene is TRBV24-1, the J gene TRBJ1-4; D remains ambiguous. This CDR3 region has 11 residues. Looked up from germline, CDR1 is KGHDR and CDR2 is SFDVKD. The V end was cut by 6 bases, the J end by 8 bases, with 6 bases between. CDR3 sequence reads: CATSTVEKLFF. In DNA form, the CDR3 reads TGTGCCACCAGTACAGTAGAAAAACTGTTTTTT.

Comments on this clonotype: This may come from a read error, since a much larger clone is one base off. The rearrangement links TRBV20-1 to TRBJ2-5, with 11 bases identical to TRBD2. The CDR3 consists of 15 residues. From germline, CDR1 is DFQATT and CDR2 SNEGSKA (reference sequence). The CDR3 region is CGALPSGGFQETQYF. The CDR3 region has the DNA TGCGGTGCTTTACCTAGCGGGGGGTTCCAAGAGACCCAGTACTTC.

This clonotype was detected ten times or more. The chain carries TRBV19 and TRBJ2-6, with D hard to call. This CDR3 contains 16 residues. V lost 6 bases and J lost 5, with 17 bases in between. Germline V gene lookup returns CDR1 LNHDA and CDR2 SQIVND (reference sequence). CDR3 loop: CASRTYSSGRANVLTF. For the CDR3, the DNA is TGTGCCAGTAGAACCTATAGCTCTGGTAGGGCCAACGTCCTGACTTTC. Combining the CDR3 with reference TRBV19 and TRBJ2-6 gives the whole variable domain DGGITQSPKYLFRKEGQNVTLSCEQNLNHDAMYWYRQDPGQGLRLIYYSQIVNDFQKGDIAEGYSVSREKKESFPLTVTSAQKNPTAFYLCASRTYSSGRANVLTFGAGSRLTVL.

The table lists this clonotype with a few counts. Germline and junction disagree at one end, which may indicate a read error. V usage is TRBV5-1 and J usage is TRBJ1-1; D is perhaps TRBD1 (5 bases). The CDR3 has 13 residues. CDR1 is SGHRS and CDR2 is YFSETQ in the germline V gene. CDR3 bases: TGCGCCAGCGGCTTGGAAGGGGTAACTGAAGCTTTCTTT. As protein: CASGLEGVTEAFF.

This clonotype was detected ten times or more. This chain joins TRBV5-1 and TRBJ2-1, with 12 bases that match TRBD2. J was trimmed by 9 bases and V by 4 bases; bases with no gene match: 5. CDR1 is SGHRS and CDR2 is YFSETQ in the germline V gene. The CDR3 has 14 amino acids. Written as DNA, the CDR3 is TGCGCCAGCAGCATCGGACTAGCGGGGAGTGAGCAGTTCTTC. Encoded protein: CASSIGLAGSEQFF. Complete variable domain (other parts from reference TRBV5-1 and TRBJ2-1): KAGVTQTPRYLIKTRGQQVTLSCSPISGHRSVSWYQQTPGQGLQFLFEYFSETQRNKGNFPGRFSGRQFSNSRSEMNVSTLELGDSALYLCASSIGLAGSEQFFGPGTRLTVL.

This clonotype has just a few counts. The rearrangement uses TRBV20-1 and TRBJ2-3; D may be TRBD1 (5 bases). CDR3 length: 14 amino acids. Germline V gene sequence: CDR1 DFQATT, CDR2 SNEGSKA (reference sequence). The CDR3 here is CSTRTFLGPDTQYF. For the CDR3, the DNA is TGCAGCACCCGGACATTTCTGGGCCCAGATACGCAGTATTTT.

The V gene is TRBV24-1, the J gene TRBJ1-1; D might be TRBD1 (5 bases). Germline CDR1 is KGHDR and CDR2 is SFDVKD. Deletions cut 4 bases from V and 3 bases from J, with 14 bases between. The CDR3 runs to 15 residues. The CDR3 DNA reads TGTGCCACCAGTGAGAGGGGTTTGGTCGACACTGAAGCTTTCTTT. The encoded protein is CATSERGLVDTEAFF.

Regarding this clonotype: One end of the junction is discordant with germline, which a read error may explain. This chain joins TRBV20-1 and TRBJ2-3, with 13 bases identical to TRBD2. Germline loops: CDR1 DFQATT, CDR2 SNEGSKA (reference sequence). The CDR3 runs to 15 residues. As DNA, the CDR3 is TGCAGTGCCCTGACTAGCGGGGGGTTCACAGACACGCAGTGTTTT. This codes for CSALTSGGFTDTQCF.

A note on this clonotype: The conserved phenylalanine or tryptophan normally closing the CDR3 is absent here, so this likely arose from a read error. This chain connects TRBV28 to TRBJ2-7; no definite D call. V lost 7 bases and J lost 0, with 7 bases in between. CDR3 length: 12 amino acids. CDR1 is MDHEN and CDR2 is SYDVKM in the germline V gene. CDR3 DNA sequence: TGTGCCAGCAACGAGTACTCCTACGAGCAGTACTCC. The encoded protein is CASNEYSYEQYS.

This clonotype was detected many times. The chain recombines TRBV18 with TRBJ2-2; D remains ambiguous. The germline V gene has CDR1 KGHSH and CDR2 LQKENI. Trimming removed 4 bases from V and 1 base from J, with 7 bases in between. This CDR3 contains 14 residues. CDR3 amino acids: CASSQVLNTGELFF. In DNA, the CDR3 is TGTGCCAGCTCACAGGTCCTGAACACCGGGGAGCTGTTTTTT. Variable domain in full (rest from reference TRBV18 and TRBJ2-2): NAGVMQNPRHLVRRRGQEARLRCSPMKGHSHVYWYRQLPEEGLKFMVYLQKENIIDESGMPKERFSAEFPKEGPSILRIQQVVRGDSAAYFCASSQVLNTGELFFGEGSRLTVL.